This TCR beta chain was sequenced in a study of cytomegalovirus exposure and HLA in healthy donors. After removal of 0 bases from V and 7 bases from J, the junction contained 8 bases not matched to a gene. Germline CDR1 is MNHEY and CDR2 is SVGAGI. The CDR3 consists of 16 residues. The PCR had 60 Vbeta and 13 Jbeta primers. Sequencing was performed with immunoSEQ multiplex PCR; in TCRdb, only in-frame clones are kept and a portion is missing. The repertoire holds tens of thousands of clones, with roughly 90% as singletons. The sequenced sample consisted of PBMCs. This receptor was identified in a man aged 25 to 40 in good health and CMV-seropositive. The rearrangement links TRBV6-5 to TRBJ1-1, with 10 bases that match TRBD1. CDR3 amino acids: CASSYSTGGGGSEAFF. The CDR3 region has the DNA TGTGCCAGCAGTTACTCGACAGGGGGCGGTGGCAGTGAAGCTTTCTTT.